This record covers a single TCR beta chain. Its binding antigen is unknown. No clone much larger than this one lies a single base away; base qualities are absent. The data belong to a study of human T cells and chemical hapten exposure listed by TCRdb under 2021. A note on the overall study: The libraries were sequenced as a pool, and the TCR yield per sample differed mostly because of small variations in library volumes within the pool. Peripheral blood TCR repertoire changes were tracked in vivo in alopecia patients during primary and secondary sensitization to the hapten diphenylcyclopropenone (DPC). Both TCR alpha and TCR beta chains were sequenced from each blood RNA sample. Findings and caveats that apply to the study as a whole: Repeated subsampling changed both the strength of the expansion versus patch-test correlation and the threshold at which that correlation became significant. DPC sensitization did not change the number of TCRs with a frequency above 1 in 1000, and there was no evidence of changes in global repertoire structure.

Its CDR3 holds 14 amino acids, cysteine through phenylalanine. Only CDR3 DNA is held: 42 bases, read in frame from base 1. V ends up 7 bases short and J 4 bases short, with an unmatched junction base count of 7. Sequences LNHDA (CDR1) and SQIVND (CDR2) are obtained from the germline V gene (reference sequence). The sample's time point, from its label and the paper: healthy volunteer bleed at 2 weeks. Total RNA was isolated from unfractionated whole blood collected in Tempus Blood RNA tubes. A few healthy volunteers were used as TCR sequencing controls and were bled at day 0, 2 weeks and 6 weeks. The library was made by RACE. TCRdb shows the sequencer as NextSeq 500. During library preparation, unique molecular identifiers were attached to individual cDNA molecules so that TCRs could be counted in a quantitative, reproducible way. In the source study's methods: The median number of TCRs per sample was 85,000 to 100,000, ranging from 23,224 to 690,600. V, J and CDR3 annotation of the TCR reads was carried out using the Decombinator software suite. Every sample was subsampled to the same number of TCRs (28,000) for the PS versus PT1 abundance plots. TCRs were defined as expanded if absent before sensitization and observed at least eight times at the 2-week time point. TCRdb reprocessing: public reads trimmed at Q25 with fastp, clones called with MiXCR, in-frame beta chains kept. Rows with a matching CDR3 protein are joined into one entry that keeps the most common DNA and genes. V and J calls and clone size were set by TCRdb, not the authors. In all, the sample holds some 120,000 distinct CDR3 sequences, and approximately 9.5% of those were seen once. In total, the top ten clones hold 1.5% to 2% of the sample.

The V and J genes are TRBV19 and TRBJ1-5; 7 junctional bases match TRBD1. The sequencing input was whole blood. The TCR originated in a male donor in good health. Some clones in this sample may be carry-over from other donors' samples. The CDR3 reads CASTPSTGNQPQHF. The DNA is as follows: TGTGCCAGTACTCCATCGACAGGGAATCAGCCCCAGCATTTT.